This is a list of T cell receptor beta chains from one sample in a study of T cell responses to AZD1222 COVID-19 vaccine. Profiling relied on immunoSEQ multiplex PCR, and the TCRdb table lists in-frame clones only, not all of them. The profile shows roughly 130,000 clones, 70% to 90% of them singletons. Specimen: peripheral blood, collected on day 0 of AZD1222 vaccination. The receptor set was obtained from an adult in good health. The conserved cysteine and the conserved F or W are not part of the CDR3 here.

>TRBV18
ASSPAPAGELF
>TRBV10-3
AIARGLESNQPQH
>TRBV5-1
ASSLVLRGGGNEQF
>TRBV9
ASSVDRENSPLH
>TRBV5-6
ASSRTATNTEAF
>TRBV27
ASRGDSAMKY
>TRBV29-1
SVEGAYPEAF
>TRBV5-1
ASSLVTGFSFEQY
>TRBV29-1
SVEGTRWGQGADTQY
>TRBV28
ASRDGLIRSYDGELF
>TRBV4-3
ASSPSITDTQY
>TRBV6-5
ASSYSWGRTGYT
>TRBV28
ASSPPTGNSYEQY
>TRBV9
ASSVEGTSTYNEQF